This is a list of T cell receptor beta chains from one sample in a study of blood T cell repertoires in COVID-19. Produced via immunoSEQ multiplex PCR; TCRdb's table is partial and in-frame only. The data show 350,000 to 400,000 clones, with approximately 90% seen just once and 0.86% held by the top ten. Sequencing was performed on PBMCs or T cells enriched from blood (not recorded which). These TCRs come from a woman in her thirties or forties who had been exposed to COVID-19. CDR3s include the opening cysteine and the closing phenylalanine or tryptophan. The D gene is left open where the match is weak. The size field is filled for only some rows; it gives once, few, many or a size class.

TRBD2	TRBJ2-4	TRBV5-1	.	TGCGCCAGCAGCTTGGGGAGCGGGATAGCCAAAAACATTCAGTACTTC	CASSLGSGIAKNIQYF
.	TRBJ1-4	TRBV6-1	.	TGTGCCAGCAGTGAACAGGCTAATGAAAAACTGTTTTTT	CASSEQANEKLFF
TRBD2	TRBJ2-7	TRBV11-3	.	TGTGCCAGCAGCTTTCGAGGCGGGAGGGATTACGAGCAGTACTTC	CASSFRGGRDYEQYF
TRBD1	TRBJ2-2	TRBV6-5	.	TGTGCCAGCAGTTACCTAGGACAGGGTAGAACCGGGGAGCTGTTTTTT	CASSYLGQGRTGELFF
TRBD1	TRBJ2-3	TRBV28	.	TGTGCCAGCAGTTTCGACAGGGGCTTTGGAGATACGCAGTATTTT	CASSFDRGFGDTQYF
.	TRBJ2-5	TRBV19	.	TGTGCCAGTAGTAGGGCGGCGGGGAGCGTCGAGACCCAGTACTTC	CASSRAAGSVETQYF
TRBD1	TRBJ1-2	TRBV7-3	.	TGTGCCAGCAGCTTAGGACAGGACTATGGCTACACCTTC	CASSLGQDYGYTF
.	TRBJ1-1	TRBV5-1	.	TGCGCCAGCAGCTTGGATGCAGGGAACACTGAAGCTTTCTTT	CASSLDAGNTEAFF
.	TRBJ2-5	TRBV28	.	TGTGCCAGCAGTGAATCCGGGACACAAAAAGAGACCCAGTACTTC	CASSESGTQKETQYF
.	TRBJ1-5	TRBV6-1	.	TGTGCCAGCAGTGAGATGAGGGGGGGGGCCCAGCATTTT	CASSEMRGGAQHF
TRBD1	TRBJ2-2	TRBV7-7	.	TGTGCTAGCAGTTTGGGACAGGGGGACCTGGGAGAGCTGTTTTTT	CASSLGQGDLGELFF
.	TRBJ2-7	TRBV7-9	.	TGTGCCAGCAGCTTAATGGCCAGCTCCTACGAGCAGTACTTC	CASSLMASSYEQYF
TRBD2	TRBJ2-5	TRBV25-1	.	TGTGCCAGCAGTGCTTCGGGACTAGCGGGGGGGCCCGAGACCCAGTACTTC	CASSASGLAGGPETQYF
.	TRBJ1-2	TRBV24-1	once	TGTGCCACCAGTGACCCTCTAAGGGGCGGGGACTATGGCTACACCTTC	CATSDPLRGGDYGYTF
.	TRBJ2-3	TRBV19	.	TGTGCCAGTAGTATAAGCAGGGTGGATACGCAGTATTTT	CASSISRVDTQYF
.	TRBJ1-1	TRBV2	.	TGTGCCAGCAGTGTTCAGGGTGTAGGGATGCGAACTGAAGCTTTCTTT	CASSVQGVGMRTEAFF
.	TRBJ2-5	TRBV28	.	TGTGCCAGCAGAGATTATTCGGAGGAGACCCAGTACTTC	CASRDYSEETQYF
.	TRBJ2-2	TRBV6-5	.	TGTGCCAGCTGGAGCAGGGCGAACACCGGGGAGCTGTTTTTT	CASWSRANTGELFF